These T cell receptor beta chains were read from a single sample in a study of T cell responses to AZD1222 COVID-19 vaccine. The data were produced by immunoSEQ multiplex PCR, yet TCRdb's version contains in-frame clones alone and is incomplete. There are some 120,000 clones in the sample; approximately 85% occur only once, and approximately 1.7% lies in the top ten. The sequencing here drew on peripheral blood, taken on day 0 of AZD1222 vaccination. The receptor set was obtained from an adult in good health. CDR3s include the opening cysteine and the closing phenylalanine or tryptophan. Each record gives: D gene, J gene, V gene, clone size, CDR3 DNA, CDR3 protein. The D gene is left open where the match is weak. Only part of the rows carry a size: once, few, many, or a class if the clone is expanded.

TRBD1 | TRBJ1-2 | TRBV7-2 | . | TGTGCCAAGGGACAGAGCTATGGCTACACCTTC | CAKGQSYGYTF
. | TRBJ1-3 | TRBV21-1 | . | TGTGCCAGCAGCCAAAGACCTACAGGTTACTCTGGAAACACCATATATTTT | CASSQRPTGYSGNTIYF
TRBD1 | TRBJ1-5 | TRBV30 | . | TGTGCCTGGAGTCGACAGGGAGATCAGCCCCAGCATTTT | CAWSRQGDQPQHF
. | TRBJ1-5 | TRBV5-1 | . | TGCGCCAGCAGCCCCACGGGAGTGAGCAATCAGCCCCAGCATTTT | CASSPTGVSNQPQHF
. | TRBJ2-1 | TRBV24-1 | . | TGTGCCACCAGTGATTTGACCGGGACGGATTACAATGAGCAGTTCTTC | CATSDLTGTDYNEQFF
. | TRBJ1-3 | TRBV18 | . | TGTGCCAGCTCACCACCCGGGGCGGGTAACACCATATATTTT | CASSPPGAGNTIYF
TRBD1 | TRBJ1-1 | TRBV5-1 | . | TGCGCCAGCAGCTTTGTTGCAGGGGGGAACACTGAAGCTTTCTTT | CASSFVAGGNTEAFF
. | TRBJ1-2 | TRBV9 | . | TGTGCCAGCAGCGTATCCCCCGACAAGGCTCAGGGCTACACCTTC | CASSVSPDKAQGYTF
. | TRBJ1-1 | TRBV4-1 | . | TGCGCCAGCAGCCAACAGGCCGGGGGTGAAGCTTTCTTT | CASSQQAGGEAFF
TRBD1 | TRBJ1-2 | TRBV7-8 | . | TGTGCCAGCACCAAACAGGGGACCTATGGCTACACCTTC | CASTKQGTYGYTF
. | TRBJ1-2 | TRBV19 | . | TGTGCCAGTAGTCCGAGGCCCTTCTCTAATGGCTACACCTTC | CASSPRPFSNGYTF
. | TRBJ1-4 | TRBV27 | . | TGTGCCAGCAGTGTAGACAATGCTAATGAAAAACTGTTTTTT | CASSVDNANEKLFF
TRBD1 | TRBJ2-7 | TRBV6-5 | . | TGTGCCAGCAGTTACCAGGGGACAGGACCCTACGAGCAGTACTTC | CASSYQGTGPYEQYF
TRBD2 | TRBJ2-3 | TRBV19 | . | TGTGCCAGTAGTATATTGGGTAGCGGGGCTTCCTACACAGATACGCAGTATTTT | CASSILGSGASYTDTQYF
. | TRBJ2-7 | TRBV19 | . | TGTGCCAGTAGCCCCTTTCACCGAAACTCCTACGAGCAGTACTTC | CASSPFHRNSYEQYF
. | TRBJ2-3 | TRBV12-3/TRBV12-4 | once | TGTGCCAGCAGCCGTGATGCTGGAGATACGCAGTATTTT | CASSRDAGDTQYF
. | TRBJ1-3 | TRBV11-2 | . | TGTGCCAGCAGCTTTCAGAAGACCAAGGGAAACACCATATATTTT | CASSFQKTKGNTIYF
. | TRBJ2-7 | TRBV30 | . | TGTGCCTGGGCCACCACCGGGGGCGTCTCCTACGAGCAGTACTTC | CAWATTGGVSYEQYF
. | TRBJ2-7 | TRBV11-2 | . | TGTGCCAGCAGCTTAGATTGGGACTCCTACGAGCAGTACTTC | CASSLDWDSYEQYF
. | TRBJ2-6 | TRBV24-1 | . | TGTGCCACCAGTGTGTCTGGGGCCAACGTCCTGACTTTC | CATSVSGANVLTF
. | TRBJ2-3 | TRBV6-5 | . | TGTGCCAGCTGTACCAGGTGGGGCACAGATACGCAGTATTTT | CASCTRWGTDTQYF
TRBD2 | TRBJ2-2 | TRBV11-2 | . | TGTGCCAGCAGCCCCGCCCCCGGCGGGACTAAAGGGCTGTTTTTT | CASSPAPGGTKGLFF
. | TRBJ2-7 | TRBV7-6 | . | TGTGCCAGCAGCTTAGAGTCGGGTAGCAGTAAGTACTTC | CASSLESGSSKYF
TRBD1 | TRBJ2-5 | TRBV5-6 | . | TGTGCCAGCAGCCCCCGGACAGGGGTTGGAAAGACCCAGTACTTC | CASSPRTGVGKTQYF
. | TRBJ2-3 | TRBV27 | . | TGTGCCAGCAGTTTATCGGGGAGAGGTGGAGATACGCAGTATTTT | CASSLSGRGGDTQYF
. | TRBJ2-3 | TRBV9 | . | TGTGCCAGCAGCGTCCTTGACTGGGAGGATACGCAGTATTTT | CASSVLDWEDTQYF
. | TRBJ1-1 | TRBV30 | . | TGTGCCTGGACCCCCGGCCGGGGTCGAGTTCTGAACACTGAAGCTTTCTTT | CAWTPGRGRVLNTEAFF
. | TRBJ1-5 | TRBV30 | few | TGTGCCTCCCAACCGGGGGGAATTATAGGCAATCAGCCCCAGCATTTT | CASQPGGIIGNQPQHF
TRBD1 | TRBJ2-1 | TRBV7-3 | . | TGTGCCAGCAGCTTAAGGGGGTCACGAGGGACAGGGCGATACAATGAGCAGTTCTTC | CASSLRGSRGTGRYNEQFF